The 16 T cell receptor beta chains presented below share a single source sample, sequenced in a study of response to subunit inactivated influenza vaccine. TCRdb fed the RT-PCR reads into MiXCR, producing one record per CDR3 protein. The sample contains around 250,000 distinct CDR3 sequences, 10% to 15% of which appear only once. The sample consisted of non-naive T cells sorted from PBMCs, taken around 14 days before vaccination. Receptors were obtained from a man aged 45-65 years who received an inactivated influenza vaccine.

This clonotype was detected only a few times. In DNA form, the CDR3 reads TGTGCCAGCTGGGGGGTGGGCCACAATGAGCAGTTCTTC. Its protein product is CASWGVGHNEQFF. This rearrangement joins TRBV28 to TRBJ2-1; weak D call: TRBD2 (6 bases). This CDR3 region has 13 residues. The V end was cut by 8 bases, the J end by 5 bases, with 13 bases between. Per the germline V gene, CDR1 is MDHEN and CDR2 is SYDVKM.

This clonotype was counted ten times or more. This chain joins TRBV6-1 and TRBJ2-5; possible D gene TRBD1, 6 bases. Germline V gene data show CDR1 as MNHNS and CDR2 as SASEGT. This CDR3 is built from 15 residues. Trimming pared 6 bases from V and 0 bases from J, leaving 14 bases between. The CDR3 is CASSRFQGYQETQYF. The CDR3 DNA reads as TGTGCCAGCAGCAGATTTCAGGGGTACCAAGAGACCCAGTACTTC.

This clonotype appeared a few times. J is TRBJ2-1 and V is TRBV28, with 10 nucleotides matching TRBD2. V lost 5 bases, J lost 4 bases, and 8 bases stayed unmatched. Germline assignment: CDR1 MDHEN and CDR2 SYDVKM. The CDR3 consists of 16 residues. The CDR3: CASSQIALAGYNEQFF. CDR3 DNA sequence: TGTGCCAGCAGTCAAATCGCACTAGCGGGGTACAATGAGCAGTTCTTC.

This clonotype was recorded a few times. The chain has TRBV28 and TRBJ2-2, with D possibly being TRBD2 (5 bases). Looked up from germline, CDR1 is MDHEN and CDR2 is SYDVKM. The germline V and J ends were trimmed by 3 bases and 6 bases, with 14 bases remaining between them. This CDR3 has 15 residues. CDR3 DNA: TGTGCCAGCAGTTTTCTGACCCTGAGGGCCGGGGAGCTGTTTTTT. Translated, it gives CASSFLTLRAGELFF. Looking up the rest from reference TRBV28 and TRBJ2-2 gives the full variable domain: DVKVTQSSRYLVKRTGEKVFLECVQDMDHENMFWYRQDPGLGLRLIYFSYDVKMKEKGDIPEGYSVSREKKERFSLILESASTNQTSMYLCASSFLTLRAGELFFGEGSRLTVL.

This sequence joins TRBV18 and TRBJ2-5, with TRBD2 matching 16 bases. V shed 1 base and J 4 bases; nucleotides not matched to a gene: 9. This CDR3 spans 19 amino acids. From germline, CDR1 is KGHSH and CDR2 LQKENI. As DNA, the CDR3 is TGTGCCAGCTCACCACTACCGACGGGACTAGCGGGAGGGCGAGAGACCCAGTACTTC. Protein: CASSPLPTGLAGGRETQYF.

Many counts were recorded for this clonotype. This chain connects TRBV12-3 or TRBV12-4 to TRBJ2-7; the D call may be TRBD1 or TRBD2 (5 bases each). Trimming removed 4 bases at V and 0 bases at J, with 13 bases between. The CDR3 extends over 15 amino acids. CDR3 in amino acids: CASSWGPGVSYEQYF. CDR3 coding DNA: TGTGCCAGCAGTTGGGGCCCCGGGGTCTCCTACGAGCAGTACTTC.

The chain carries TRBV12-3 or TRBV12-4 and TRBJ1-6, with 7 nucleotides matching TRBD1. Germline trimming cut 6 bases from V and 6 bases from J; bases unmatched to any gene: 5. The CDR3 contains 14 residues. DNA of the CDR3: TGTGCCAGCAGCTCCGGGACAGTTAATTCACCCCTCCACTTT. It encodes CASSSGTVNSPLHF.

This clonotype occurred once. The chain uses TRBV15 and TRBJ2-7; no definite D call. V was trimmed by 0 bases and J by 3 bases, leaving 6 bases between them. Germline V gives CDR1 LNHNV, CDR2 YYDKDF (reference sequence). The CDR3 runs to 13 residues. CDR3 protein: CATSRDQNYEQYF. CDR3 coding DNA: TGTGCCACCAGCAGAGACCAAAACTACGAGCAGTACTTC.

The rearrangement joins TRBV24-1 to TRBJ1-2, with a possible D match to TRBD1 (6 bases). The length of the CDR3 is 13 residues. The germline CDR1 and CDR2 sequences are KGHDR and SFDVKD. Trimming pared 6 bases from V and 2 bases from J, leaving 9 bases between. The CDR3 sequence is CATSTGPNYGYTF. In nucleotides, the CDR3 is TGTGCCACCAGTACAGGGCCGAACTATGGCTACACCTTC.

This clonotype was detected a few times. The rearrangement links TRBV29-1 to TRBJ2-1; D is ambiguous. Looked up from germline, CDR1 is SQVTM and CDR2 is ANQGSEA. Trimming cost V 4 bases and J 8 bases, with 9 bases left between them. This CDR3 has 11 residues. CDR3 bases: TGCAGCGTTGTAACTCAGTATGAGCAGTTCTTC. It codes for CSVVTQYEQFF.

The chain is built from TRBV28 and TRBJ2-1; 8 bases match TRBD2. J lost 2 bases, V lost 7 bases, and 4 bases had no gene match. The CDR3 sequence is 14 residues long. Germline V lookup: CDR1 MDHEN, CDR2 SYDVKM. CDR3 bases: TGTGCCAGCAACGGGGGGGGTGCCTACAATGAGCAGTTCTTC. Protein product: CASNGGGAYNEQFF.

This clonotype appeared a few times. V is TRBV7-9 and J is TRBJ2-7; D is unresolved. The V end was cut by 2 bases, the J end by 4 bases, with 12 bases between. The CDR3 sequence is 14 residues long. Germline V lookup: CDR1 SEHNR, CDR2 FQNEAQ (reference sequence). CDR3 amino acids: CASSLSAAYYEQYF. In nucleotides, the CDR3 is TGTGCCAGCAGCTTATCGGCAGCTTATTACGAGCAGTACTTC.

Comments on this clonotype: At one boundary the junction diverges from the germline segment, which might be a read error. CDR3 region: CTSSLTTTEGQAFF. CDR3 bases: TGCACCAGCAGCTTGACTACTACCGAGGGTCAAGCTTTCTTT. This chain joins TRBV5-1 and TRBJ1-1; D is uncertain. The length of the CDR3 is 14 residues. Germline values: CDR1 SGHRS, CDR2 YFSETQ.

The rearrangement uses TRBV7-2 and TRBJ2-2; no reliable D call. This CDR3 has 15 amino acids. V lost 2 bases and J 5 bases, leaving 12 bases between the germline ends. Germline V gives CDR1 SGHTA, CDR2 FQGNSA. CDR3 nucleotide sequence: TGTGCCAGCAGCTTACGAACAAAAGGGACCGGGGAGCTGTTTTTT. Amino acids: CASSLRTKGTGELFF. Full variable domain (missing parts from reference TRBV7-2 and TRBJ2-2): GAGVSQSPSNKVTEKGKDVELRCDPISGHTALYWYRQSLGQGLEFLIYFQGNSAPDKSGLPSDRFSAERTGGSVSTLTIQRTQQEDSAVYLCASSLRTKGTGELFFGEGSRLTVL.

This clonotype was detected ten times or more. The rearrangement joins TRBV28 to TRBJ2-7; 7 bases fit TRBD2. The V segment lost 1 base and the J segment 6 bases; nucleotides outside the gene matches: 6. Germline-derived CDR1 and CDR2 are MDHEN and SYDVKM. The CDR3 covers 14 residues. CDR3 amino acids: CASSLSGGNGEQYF. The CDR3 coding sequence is TGTGCCAGCAGTTTATCGGGAGGCAATGGCGAGCAGTACTTC.

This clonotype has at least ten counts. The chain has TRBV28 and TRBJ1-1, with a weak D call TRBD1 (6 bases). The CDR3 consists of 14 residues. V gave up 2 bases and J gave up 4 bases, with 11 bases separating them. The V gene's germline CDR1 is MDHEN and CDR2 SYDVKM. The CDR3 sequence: CASSLTGLATEAFF. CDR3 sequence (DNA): TGTGCCAGCAGTTTAACAGGGTTGGCCACTGAAGCTTTCTTT. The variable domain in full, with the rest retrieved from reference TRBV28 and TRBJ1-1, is DVKVTQSSRYLVKRTGEKVFLECVQDMDHENMFWYRQDPGLGLRLIYFSYDVKMKEKGDIPEGYSVSREKKERFSLILESASTNQTSMYLCASSLTGLATEAFFGQGTRLTVV.